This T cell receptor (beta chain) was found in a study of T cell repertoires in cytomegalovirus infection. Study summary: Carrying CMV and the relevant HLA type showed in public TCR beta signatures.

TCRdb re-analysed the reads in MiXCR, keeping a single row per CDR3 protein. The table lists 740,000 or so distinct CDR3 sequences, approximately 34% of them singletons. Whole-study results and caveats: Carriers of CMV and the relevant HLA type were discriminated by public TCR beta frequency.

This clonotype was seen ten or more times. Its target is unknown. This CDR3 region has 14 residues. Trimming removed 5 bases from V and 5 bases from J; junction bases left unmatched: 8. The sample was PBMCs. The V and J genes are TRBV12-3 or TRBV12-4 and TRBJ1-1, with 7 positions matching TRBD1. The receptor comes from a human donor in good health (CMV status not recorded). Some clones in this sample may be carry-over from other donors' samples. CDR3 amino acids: CASSPTGEYTEAFF. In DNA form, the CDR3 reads TGTGCCAGCAGTCCCACAGGGGAATATACTGAAGCTTTCTTT.